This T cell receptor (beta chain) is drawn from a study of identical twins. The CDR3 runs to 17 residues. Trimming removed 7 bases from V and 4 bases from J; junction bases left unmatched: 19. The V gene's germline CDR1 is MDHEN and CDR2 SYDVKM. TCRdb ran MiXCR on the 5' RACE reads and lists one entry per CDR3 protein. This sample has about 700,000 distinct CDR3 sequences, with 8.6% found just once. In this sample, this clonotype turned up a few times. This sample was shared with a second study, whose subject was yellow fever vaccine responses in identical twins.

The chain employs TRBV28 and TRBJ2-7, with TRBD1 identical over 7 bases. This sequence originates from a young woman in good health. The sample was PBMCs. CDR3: CASTLRRQGPNSYEQYF. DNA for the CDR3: TGTGCCAGCACCTTAAGGCGACAGGGACCCAACTCTTACGAGCAGTACTTC.